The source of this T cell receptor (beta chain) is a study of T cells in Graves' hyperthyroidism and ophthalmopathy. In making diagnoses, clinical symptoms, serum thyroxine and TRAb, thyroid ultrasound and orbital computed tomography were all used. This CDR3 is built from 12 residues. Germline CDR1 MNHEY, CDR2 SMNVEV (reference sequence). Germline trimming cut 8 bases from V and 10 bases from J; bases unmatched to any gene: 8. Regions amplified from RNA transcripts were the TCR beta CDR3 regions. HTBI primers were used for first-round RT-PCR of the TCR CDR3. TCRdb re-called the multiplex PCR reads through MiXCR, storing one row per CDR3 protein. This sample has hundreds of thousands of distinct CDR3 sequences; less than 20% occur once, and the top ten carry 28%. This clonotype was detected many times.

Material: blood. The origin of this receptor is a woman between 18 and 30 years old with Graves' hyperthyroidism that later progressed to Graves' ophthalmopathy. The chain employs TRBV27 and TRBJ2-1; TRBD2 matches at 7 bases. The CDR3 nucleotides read TGTGCCAGCGGACTTATTAGCGGGGAGCAGTTCTTC. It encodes CASGLISGEQFF.